This T cell receptor (beta chain) was retrieved from a study of molecular identifiers for immune sequencing clone quantification. Findings and caveats of the study: For highly expanded clones, sizes could be underestimated when identical TCR molecules share a barcode.

Trimming at V came to 7 bases and at J to 4 bases, leaving 2 bases not matched to a gene. This CDR3 contains 14 residues. Germline V gene sequence: CDR1 SEHNR, CDR2 FQNEAQ (reference sequence). As to this clonotype: Its target is not known.

Previously reported methods and listed TCR primers produced the bulk TCR libraries. TCRdb independently ran MiXCR on the PCR reads; one entry per CDR3 protein. The table records under 800,000 distinct CDR3 sequences, 25% of them present only once. J is TRBJ2-1 and V is TRBV7-9, with 12 bases matching TRBD2. This receptor was obtained from a human donor in good health. Some libraries in this study had Jurkat cell RNA spiked in. The sample was naive CD8+ T cells from blood, with Jurkat cell RNA spiked in. Subset specified: FACS-sorted CD8+CD4-CCR7+CD45RA+ naive T cells. The CDR3 loop is CASILAGGYNEQFF. CDR3 nucleotides: TGTGCCAGCATCCTAGCGGGGGGGTACAATGAGCAGTTCTTC. The variable domain in full, completed from reference TRBV7-9 and TRBJ2-1, reads DTGVSQNPRHKITKRGQNVTFRCDPISEHNRLYWYRQTLGQGPEFLTYFQNEAQLEKSRLLSDRFSAERPKGSFSTLEIQRTEQGDSAMYLCASILAGGYNEQFFGPGTRLTVL.